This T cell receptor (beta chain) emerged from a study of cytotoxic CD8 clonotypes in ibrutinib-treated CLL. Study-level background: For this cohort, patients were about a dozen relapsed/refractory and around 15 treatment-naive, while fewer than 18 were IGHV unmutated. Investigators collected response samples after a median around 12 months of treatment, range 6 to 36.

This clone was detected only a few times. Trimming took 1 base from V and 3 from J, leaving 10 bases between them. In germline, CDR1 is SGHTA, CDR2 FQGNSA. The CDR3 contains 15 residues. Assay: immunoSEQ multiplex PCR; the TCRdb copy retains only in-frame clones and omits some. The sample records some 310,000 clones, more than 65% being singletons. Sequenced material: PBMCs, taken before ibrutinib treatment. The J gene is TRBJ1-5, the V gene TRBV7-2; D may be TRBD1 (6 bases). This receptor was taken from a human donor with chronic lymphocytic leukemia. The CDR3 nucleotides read TGTGCCAGCAGCTTAGGAGACAGGCTCAATCAGCCCCAGCATTTT. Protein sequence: CASSLGDRLNQPQHF. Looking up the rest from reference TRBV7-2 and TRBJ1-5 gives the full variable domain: GAGVSQSPSNKVTEKGKDVELRCDPISGHTALYWYRQSLGQGLEFLIYFQGNSAPDKSGLPSDRFSAERTGGSVSTLTIQRTQQEDSAVYLCASSLGDRLNQPQHFGDGTRLSIL.